A selection of T cell receptor beta chains follows, all from one sample in a study of T cell clones after liver transplantation. Sequenced by immunoSEQ multiplex PCR; TCRdb stores in-frame clones only, minus some. The sample carries fewer than 80,000 clones, 80% to 90% recorded once. The sample was CD4+ T cells from blood, taken roughly 50 months after liver transplant. These receptors originate from a human patient who received a liver transplant. Some T cells may be supplied by the graft donor. The conserved cysteine and the conserved F or W are not part of the CDR3 here.

J	V	CDR3
TRBJ2-2	TRBV28	ASHRGGTGELF
TRBJ2-4	TRBV4-3	ASSPNSGALAKNIQY
TRBJ2-2	TRBV2	ASSVGGAVNTGELF
TRBJ2-1	TRBV6-5	ASSTGQTRSNEQF
TRBJ1-3	TRBV7-2	ASSLGVGVGNTIY
TRBJ1-5	TRBV6-1	ASRGYSNQPQH
TRBJ2-5	TRBV4-3	ASSQDGSAETQY
TRBJ2-5	TRBV28	ASSLFGGQETQY
TRBJ2-3	TRBV13	ASSQAAGGSTDTQY
TRBJ1-1	TRBV19	ASSIAGVRPEAF
TRBJ1-5	TRBV7-9	ASSMEAQPQH
TRBJ1-2	TRBV5-1	ASSFDAGATNYGYT
TRBJ2-3	TRBV11-2	ASSPGHHTQY
TRBJ2-3	TRBV5-8	ASSLYLDTQY
TRBJ2-7	TRBV10-1	ARLEGCRYEQY
TRBJ1-3	TRBV28	ASSLHLSAGNTIY
TRBJ1-4	TRBV19	ASSTTAEKLF
TRBJ1-3	TRBV27	ASSPQGAFGNTIY
TRBJ1-1	TRBV19	ASRDRGRMNTEAF
TRBJ1-6	TRBV4-1	ASSRPGSNSPLH
TRBJ2-1	TRBV11-2	ASSPGRNNEQF
TRBJ2-3	TRBV10-3	AIRGTSRPSTDTQY
TRBJ1-2	TRBV27	ASSSFRDSYGYT
TRBJ1-5	TRBV28	ATSRRGGGWNQPQH
TRBJ2-1	TRBV18	ASSPGQTNEQF
TRBJ2-2	TRBV27	ASSLGSVDTGELF
TRBJ2-7	TRBV11-3	ASSGSRAAGEQY
TRBJ2-1	TRBV5-1	ASSVDGNEQF
TRBJ1-5	TRBV7-2	ASSLRAGEGNQPQH
TRBJ2-7	TRBV19	ASSRGPSSYEQY
TRBJ2-2	TRBV28	ASSLAQVGYTGELF
TRBJ1-6	TRBV11-3	ASSFGTVNSPLH
TRBJ2-3	TRBV11-3	ASSSRAGGTDTQY
TRBJ2-2	TRBV2	ASIGQIYGELF
TRBJ2-7	TRBV6-1	AILTSGVYEQY
TRBJ1-5	TRBV19	ASSIKGFGQPQH
TRBJ1-2	TRBV6-6	ASSKRWELNGYT
TRBJ2-5	TRBV29-1	SVRTGEETQY
TRBJ2-3	TRBV6-5	ASSYSRGLAGDTQY
TRBJ2-4	TRBV5-1	ASSYGLILAKNIQY
TRBJ2-1	TRBV7-2	ASSLGSGGRGNEQF
TRBJ2-3	TRBV7-6	ASSFRAGEGDTQY
TRBJ1-6	TRBV27	ASSLLQQGASPLH
TRBJ2-5	TRBV11-2	ASSVGLAGGGRETQY
TRBJ1-2	TRBV19	ASSKSDSGLTRNYGYT
TRBJ2-5	TRBV5-3	ARSLRLAGVETQY
TRBJ2-3	TRBV29-1	SVRAGERGDTQY
TRBJ2-3	TRBV11-3	ASAGDSGASTDTQY
TRBJ2-1	TRBV19	ASSAPGLGRNEQF
TRBJ1-4	TRBV7-2	ASSLRRQLNEKLF
TRBJ2-4	TRBV2	ASSGSLATKNIQY
TRBJ2-5	TRBV5-4	ATGGEGKETQY
TRBJ2-3	TRBV9	ASRQTWTPRGTDTQY
TRBJ2-5	TRBV6-1	ASSLQGGQTQY